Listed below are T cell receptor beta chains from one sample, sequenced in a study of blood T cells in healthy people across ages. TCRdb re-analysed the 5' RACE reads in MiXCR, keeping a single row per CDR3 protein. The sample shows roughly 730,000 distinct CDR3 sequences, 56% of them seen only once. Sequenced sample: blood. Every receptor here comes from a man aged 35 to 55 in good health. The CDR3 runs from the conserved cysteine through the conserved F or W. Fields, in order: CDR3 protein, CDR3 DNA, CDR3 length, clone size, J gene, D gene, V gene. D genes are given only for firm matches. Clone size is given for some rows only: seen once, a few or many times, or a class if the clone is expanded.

CDR3 protein: CASSSRSGSLYEQYF
CDR3 DNA: TGTGCCAGCAGCTCCAGAAGCGGGAGTCTGTACGAGCAGTACTTC
CDR3 length: 15
clone size: NA
J gene: TRBJ2-7
D gene: TRBD2
V gene: TRBV7-2

CDR3 protein: CASSQQAGVRYEQYF
CDR3 DNA: TGTGCCAGCAGCCAACAAGCGGGAGTCCGCTACGAGCAGTACTTC
CDR3 length: 15
clone size: NA
J gene: TRBJ2-7
D gene: TRBD2
V gene: TRBV3-1

CDR3 protein: CASSLPGGTGGGTQYF
CDR3 DNA: TGTGCCAGCAGCTTACCAGGGGGAACGGGAGGGGGGACCCAGTACTTC
CDR3 length: 16
clone size: few
J gene: TRBJ2-5
D gene: NA
V gene: TRBV7-2

CDR3 protein: CASSQDLSRVNIQYF
CDR3 DNA: TGTGCCAGCAGCCAAGATTTGTCCAGGGTGAACATTCAGTACTTC
CDR3 length: 15
clone size: few
J gene: TRBJ2-4
D gene: NA
V gene: TRBV3-1

CDR3 protein: CASSPSVGKQYF
CDR3 DNA: TGTGCCAGCAGCCCAAGCGTGGGGAAGCAGTACTTC
CDR3 length: 12
clone size: NA
J gene: TRBJ2-4
D gene: NA
V gene: TRBV7-2

CDR3 protein: CSATGIGKGIGETQYF
CDR3 DNA: TGCAGTGCAACGGGAATAGGAAAGGGAATAGGGGAGACCCAGTACTTC
CDR3 length: 16
clone size: once
J gene: TRBJ2-5
D gene: NA
V gene: TRBV20-1

CDR3 protein: CSAVTGDNQPQHF
CDR3 DNA: TGCAGCGCTGTAACAGGAGACAATCAGCCCCAGCATTTT
CDR3 length: 13
clone size: once
J gene: TRBJ1-5
D gene: NA
V gene: TRBV29-1

CDR3 protein: CASRKDSLSYGYTF
CDR3 DNA: TGTGCCAGCAGGAAAGACAGTCTCAGCTATGGCTACACCTTC
CDR3 length: 14
clone size: NA
J gene: TRBJ1-2
D gene: NA
V gene: TRBV6-5

CDR3 protein: CASSLGTTYGYTF
CDR3 DNA: TGTGCCAGCAGTTTGGGGACAACCTATGGCTACACCTTC
CDR3 length: 13
clone size: NA
J gene: TRBJ1-2
D gene: NA
V gene: TRBV27

CDR3 protein: CATSDSGLAGAEEQFF
CDR3 DNA: TGTGCCACCAGTGACTCTGGACTAGCGGGGGCAGAGGAGCAGTTCTTC
CDR3 length: 16
clone size: once
J gene: TRBJ2-1
D gene: TRBD2
V gene: TRBV24-1

CDR3 protein: CASGLESNEQFF
CDR3 DNA: TGTGCCAGCGGACTGGAGTCAAATGAGCAGTTCTTC
CDR3 length: 12
clone size: few
J gene: TRBJ2-1
D gene: NA
V gene: TRBV2

CDR3 protein: CASSSLAGIPYEQYF
CDR3 DNA: TGTGCCAGCAGCTCACTAGCGGGAATCCCCTACGAGCAGTACTTC
CDR3 length: 15
clone size: NA
J gene: TRBJ2-7
D gene: TRBD2
V gene: TRBV7-8

CDR3 protein: CASNLYFSGGNSPLHF
CDR3 DNA: TGCGCCAGCAACTTGTATTTCAGCGGGGGGAATTCACCCCTCCACTTT
CDR3 length: 16
clone size: NA
J gene: TRBJ1-6
D gene: NA
V gene: TRBV5-1

CDR3 protein: CASSPAGTGGSLYGYTF
CDR3 DNA: TGTGCCAGCAGCCCCGCCGGGACAGGGGGCTCCCTCTATGGCTACACCTTC
CDR3 length: 17
clone size: few
J gene: TRBJ1-2
D gene: TRBD1
V gene: TRBV7-2

CDR3 protein: CASSLQGFYGYTF
CDR3 DNA: TGTGCCAGCAGTTTACAGGGTTTTTATGGCTACACCTTC
CDR3 length: 13
clone size: few
J gene: TRBJ1-2
D gene: NA
V gene: TRBV12-3/TRBV12-4

CDR3 protein: CASSRFWRDGTMNTEAFF
CDR3 DNA: TGTGCCAGCAGCCGCTTCTGGCGGGACGGAACGATGAACACTGAAGCTTTCTTT
CDR3 length: 18
clone size: few
J gene: TRBJ1-1
D gene: NA
V gene: TRBV7-2

CDR3 protein: CASSSDRASGYTF
CDR3 DNA: TGTGCCAGCAGCTCAGACAGGGCAAGCGGCTACACCTTC
CDR3 length: 13
clone size: NA
J gene: TRBJ1-2
D gene: TRBD1
V gene: TRBV7-2

CDR3 protein: CSARDFGVDEQYF
CDR3 DNA: TGCAGTGCTAGAGACTTCGGGGTGGACGAGCAGTACTTC
CDR3 length: 13
clone size: NA
J gene: TRBJ2-7
D gene: NA
V gene: TRBV20-1

CDR3 protein: CASSFVGGLDSPLHF
CDR3 DNA: TGTGCCAGCAGCTTTGTTGGGGGGTTGGATTCACCCCTCCACTTT
CDR3 length: 15
clone size: NA
J gene: TRBJ1-6
D gene: NA
V gene: TRBV7-3

CDR3 protein: CASSFDLGGPSYEQYF
CDR3 DNA: TGTGCCAGCAGCTTTGACCTCGGCGGTCCCTCCTACGAGCAGTACTTC
CDR3 length: 16
clone size: NA
J gene: TRBJ2-7
D gene: NA
V gene: TRBV11-3

CDR3 protein: CASSLLGMASNEKLFF
CDR3 DNA: TGTGCCAGCAGTTTACTGGGGATGGCCTCTAATGAAAAACTGTTTTTT
CDR3 length: 16
clone size: NA
J gene: TRBJ1-4
D gene: NA
V gene: TRBV12-3/TRBV12-4

CDR3 protein: CASTAGIFRTQYF
CDR3 DNA: TGTGCCAGCACAGCCGGGATCTTTAGGACCCAGTACTTC
CDR3 length: 13
clone size: NA
J gene: TRBJ2-5
D gene: NA
V gene: TRBV6-1

CDR3 protein: CASSHARSPNEKLFF
CDR3 DNA: TGTGCCAGCAGCCACGCGAGGTCACCTAATGAAAAACTGTTTTTT
CDR3 length: 15
clone size: NA
J gene: TRBJ1-4
D gene: NA
V gene: TRBV28

CDR3 protein: CASSPPDRSNIQYF
CDR3 DNA: TGTGCCAGCTCACCACCGGACAGGTCAAACATTCAGTACTTC
CDR3 length: 14
clone size: many
J gene: TRBJ2-4
D gene: TRBD1
V gene: TRBV18

CDR3 protein: CASSKRDSLPSSYNEQFF
CDR3 DNA: TGTGCCAGCAGCAAGCGGGACTCCCTACCGAGCTCCTACAATGAGCAGTTCTTC
CDR3 length: 18
clone size: NA
J gene: TRBJ2-1
D gene: TRBD2
V gene: TRBV7-2

CDR3 protein: CASREPPAVYEQYF
CDR3 DNA: TGTGCCAGCAGGGAACCTCCAGCGGTCTACGAGCAGTACTTC
CDR3 length: 14
clone size: few
J gene: TRBJ2-7
D gene: NA
V gene: TRBV6-2/TRBV6-3